Below are 3 T cell receptor beta chains sequenced from a single sample in a study of T cell responses to AZD1222 COVID-19 vaccine. Sequencing was performed with immunoSEQ multiplex PCR; in TCRdb, only in-frame clones are kept and a portion is missing. The table records under 150,000 clones, over 85% of them present only once. The sequenced sample was peripheral blood, obtained on day 0 of AZD1222 vaccination. These receptors were obtained from an adult in good health.

The rearrangement uses TRBV2 and TRBJ1-1, with TRBD1 matching 7 bases. J gave up 0 bases and V 9 bases, and 4 bases lay outside the gene matches. This CDR3 has 13 amino acids. Germline CDR1 SNHLY, CDR2 FYNNEI. CDR3 DNA sequence: TGTGCCAGACCCAGGGGGGTGAACACTGAAGCTTTCTTT. Encoded protein: CARPRGVNTEAFF.

The J gene is TRBJ1-2, the V gene TRBV29-1, with a weak D call TRBD1 (6 bases). The V end lost 3 bases, the J end lost 3 bases, and 20 bases lay between the germline ends. Germline CDR1 is SQVTM and CDR2 is ANQGSEA. CDR3 size: 16 residues. CDR3 sequence reads: CSVESAGGQEYYGYTF. DNA of the CDR3: TGCAGCGTTGAGTCGGCGGGGGGGCAGGAGTACTATGGCTACACCTTC. Drawing the rest from reference TRBV29-1 and TRBJ1-2, the complete variable domain is SAVISQKPSRDICQRGTSLTIQCQVDSQVTMMFWYRQQPGQSLTLIATANQGSEATYESGFVIDKFPISRPNLTFSTLTVSNMSPEDSSIYLCSVESAGGQEYYGYTFGSGTRLTVV.

The chain combines TRBV19 with TRBJ2-2, with 9 bases matching TRBD1. V shed 7 bases and J 3 bases; nucleotides not matched to a gene: 6. This CDR3 contains 15 residues. Germline CDR1 is LNHDA and CDR2 is SQIVND (reference sequence). CDR3 coding DNA: TGTGCCAGTACTTACAGGGGGCGGGACACCGGGGAGCTGTTTTTT. Protein product: CASTYRGRDTGELFF.